What follows are 27 T cell receptor beta chains derived from one specimen sequenced in a study of tumor and adjacent non-tumor tissue in lung cancer. RNA was extracted from bulk tissue without any cell sorting. The library came from three nested PCR rounds adapted from ARM-PCR protocols. TCRdb re-analysed the multiplex PCR reads in MiXCR, keeping a single row per CDR3 protein. The sample lists tens of thousands of distinct CDR3 sequences; 60% were seen once. The sequencing input was lung tumor tissue. These receptors were taken from a man in his fifties with non-small cell lung cancer.

This clonotype showed up many times. The chain employs TRBV14 and TRBJ1-1; TRBD1 might be the D (5 bases). The CDR3 loop spans 13 amino acids. V dropped 2 bases and J dropped 3 bases, with 7 bases sitting between them. The germline gives CDR1 SGHDN, CDR2 FVKESK. The CDR3 reads CASSQQGDTEAFF. CDR3 DNA sequence: TGTGCCAGCAGCCAACAGGGAGACACTGAAGCTTTCTTT.

This sequence joins TRBV4-1 and TRBJ1-2; no clear D gene. The V end lost 11 bases, the J end lost 2 bases, and 18 bases lay between the germline ends. CDR1 and CDR2 (germline): MGHRA, YSYEKL. The CDR3 is 14 amino acids. The CDR3 loop reads CACGQVRENYGYTF. In DNA form, the CDR3 reads TGCGCCTGCGGCCAAGTCCGCGAGAACTATGGCTACACCTTC.

A note on this clonotype: A read error may produce the germline difference seen at one junction end. The DNA for the CDR3 is TGTACCAGCGGCGGCGTGGGACAGCTCTACGAGCAGTACTTC. Its translation: CTSGGVGQLYEQYF. The chain uses TRBV11-1 and TRBJ2-7; 7 positions match TRBD1. The germline CDR1 and CDR2 sequences are SGHAT and FQDESV (reference sequence). This CDR3 comprises 14 residues.

This clonotype has a count of ten or more. CDR3 DNA sequence: TGTGCCAGCAGCTTACCAAGGGCCAAAAACATTCAGTACTTC. As protein: CASSLPRAKNIQYF. The chain carries TRBV13 and TRBJ2-4; D not resolved. This CDR3 contains 14 residues. Germline lookup yields CDR1 PRHDT and CDR2 FYEKMQ (reference sequence). V lost 2 bases and J lost 1, with 6 bases in between.

This clonotype was observed a few times. The chain is built from TRBV30 and TRBJ1-2, with D maybe TRBD1 (6 bases). Germline values: CDR1 GTSNPN, CDR2 SVGIG (reference sequence). CDR3 length equals 13 residues. V dropped 6 bases and J dropped 6 bases, with 17 bases sitting between them. CDR3 residues: CACSPQGWHGYTF. DNA for the CDR3: TGTGCCTGTTCCCCTCAGGGGTGGCATGGCTACACCTTC.

This clonotype was picked up many times. V gene TRBV29-1 combines with J gene TRBJ2-4, with D unclear. The CDR3 length is 12 residues. Between the trimmed V and J ends, which lost 8 bases and 0 bases, there was a span of 8 bases. Germline assignment: CDR1 SQVTM and CDR2 ANQGSEA. CDR3 nucleotides: TGCAGCTGCTGGCTAGCCAAAAACATTCAGTACTTC. Residues: CSCWLAKNIQYF.

Note on this clonotype: This likely comes from a read error, as the CDR3 has no conserved phenylalanine or tryptophan at its end. This sequence joins TRBV11-2 and TRBJ1-6; 9 bases line up with TRBD1. The CDR3 has 15 residues. CDR1 SGHAT and CDR2 FQNNGV come from the germline V gene. V lost 5 bases, J lost 5 bases, and 4 bases stayed unmatched. The DNA of the CDR3 is TGTGCCAGCAGCCTGGACAGGGGTCATAATTCACCCCTCCACTCT. This codes for CASSLDRGHNSPLHS.

Of note for this clonotype: One end of the junction fails to match germline, which may point to a read error. This chain joins TRBV5-5 and TRBJ1-6; D gene unclear. The CDR3 sequence is 16 residues long. Germline values: CDR1 SGHKS, CDR2 YYEKEE (reference sequence). CDR3 amino acids: CAGSPVGETYNSSLHF. In DNA, the CDR3 is TGTGCCGGCAGCCCAGTCGGGGAAACCTATAATTCATCCCTCCACTTT. The full variable domain, its missing parts supplied by reference TRBV5-5 and TRBJ1-6, is DAGVTQSPTHLIKTRGQQVTLRCSPISGHKSVSWYQQVLGQGPQFIFQYYEKEERGRGNFPDRFSARQFPNYSSELNVNALLLGDSALYLCAGSPVGETYNSSLHFGNGTRLTVT.

This chain connects TRBV4-1 to TRBJ2-5, with 7 bases fitting TRBD2. Germline V gene lookup returns CDR1 MGHRA and CDR2 YSYEKL. V lost 7 bases to trimming and J lost 5 bases; unmatched junction nucleotides: 16. The CDR3 totals 16 residues. DNA for the CDR3: TGCGCCAGCAAGCAAGATGCAACGGGGCGGGGGGAGACCCAGTACTTC. This translates into CASKQDATGRGETQYF.

Worth noting for this clonotype: Relative to the germline gene, one junction end is altered; a read error may explain this. This rearrangement joins TRBV11-2 to TRBJ2-3; 7 positions match TRBD1. The germline gives CDR1 SGHAT, CDR2 FQNNGV. CDR3 length: 15 amino acids. The chain's CDR3 is CASNSVGGQSDTQYF. In DNA, the CDR3 is TGTGCCAGCAACTCAGTAGGGGGACAGTCAGATACGCAATATTTT.

The chain has TRBV10-3 and TRBJ2-3, with 8 positions matching TRBD2. Germline V gene lookup returns CDR1 ENHRY and CDR2 SYGVKD. The CDR3 consists of 16 residues. Trimming took 0 bases from V and 1 from J; bases not matched to a gene: 3. The CDR3 nucleotides read TGTGCCATCAGTGAGTCATCCGGGAGGGGCACAGATACGCAGTATTTT. It is translated as CAISESSGRGTDTQYF.

Ten or more counts support this clonotype. V is TRBV5-1 and J is TRBJ1-1; 8 bases line up with TRBD1. Trimming took 3 bases from V and 1 from J; bases not matched to a gene: 8. The CDR3 contains 16 residues. CDR1 and CDR2 from the germline V gene are SGHRS and YFSETQ. CDR3 nucleotide sequence: TGCGCCAGCAGCTCTGCACGGGACAGGCGGAACACTGAAGCTTTCTTT. Translated: CASSSARDRRNTEAFF. The complete variable domain, with remaining parts taken from reference TRBV5-1 and TRBJ1-1, reads KAGVTQTPRYLIKTRGQQVTLSCSPISGHRSVSWYQQTPGQGLQFLFEYFSETQRNKGNFPGRFSGRQFSNSRSEMNVSTLELGDSALYLCASSSARDRRNTEAFFGQGTRLTVV.

This clonotype was found many times. The chain employs TRBV14 and TRBJ1-4; D is unclear. Germline CDR1 and CDR2: SGHDN and FVKESK. The CDR3 is made up of 13 amino acids. Trimming stripped 0 bases from V and 10 bases from J, with 9 bases between. The CDR3 nucleotides read TGTGCCAGCAGCCAAGATCACCGGGCAAAACTGTTTTTT. Protein sequence: CASSQDHRAKLFF.

Concerning this clonotype: The junction departs from germline at one end; a sequencing error may be responsible. V usage is TRBV12-3 or TRBV12-4 and J usage is TRBJ1-1, with D unresolved. The CDR3 consists of 15 residues. CDR3 sequence reads: CASSYRREMNTEVFF. The CDR3 bases are TGTGCCAGTAGTTACCGACGGGAGATGAACACTGAAGTCTTCTTT.

In this sample, this clonotype turned up once. CDR3 sequence: CASSSQGLAGGRPNEQFF. The CDR3 nucleotides read TGTGCCAGCAGCTCACAGGGACTAGCGGGAGGCCGTCCCAATGAGCAGTTCTTC. The gene calls are TRBV11-3 and TRBJ2-1; 15 positions agree with TRBD2. The J segment lost 6 bases and the V segment lost 4 bases, leaving 10 bases of the junction unmatched. Germline V gene lookup returns CDR1 SGHNT and CDR2 YENEEA. This CDR3 has 18 residues.

About this clonotype itself: A much larger clone lies one base from this, so it may be a read error. The missing conserved phenylalanine or tryptophan at the end of this CDR3 makes a read error likely. The chain couples TRBV5-6 to TRBJ2-7; D unclear. CDR3 length: 11 residues. Trimming removed 3 bases from V and 6 bases from J, with 7 bases in between. Germline CDR1 and CDR2: SGHDT and YYEEEE. The CDR3 spells CASSSFVEQYL. CDR3 in DNA: TGTGCCAGCAGCTCATTCGTCGAGCAGTACTTA.

CDR3 loop: CASSPGTLRGDTDTQYF. CDR3 bases: TGTGCCAGCAGTCCCGGGACTCTTCGCGGCGACACAGATACGCAGTATTTT. V and J are TRBV28 and TRBJ2-3, with D possibly being TRBD2 (6 bases). The ends were cut back, 5 bases at V and 2 bases at J, with 20 bases in the middle. The CDR3 loop spans 17 amino acids. Germline V lookup: CDR1 MDHEN, CDR2 SYDVKM.

Details on this clonotype: A read error may explain this, as a much larger clone is one base away. The rearrangement links TRBV12-3 or TRBV12-4 to TRBJ1-3, with 7 positions matching TRBD1. The CDR3 extends over 14 amino acids. The CDR3: CASSLTGSGSTIYF. CDR3 sequence (DNA): TGTGCCAGCAGTTTGACAGGGTCTGGAAGCACCATATATTTT.

About this clonotype itself: Possible read error: a much larger clone is one base away. This sequence joins TRBV12-3 or TRBV12-4 and TRBJ2-1, with TRBD2 matching 7 bases. The CDR3 loop spans 15 amino acids. The CDR3: CASSLDGGIYDEQFF. The CDR3 region has the DNA TGTGCCAGCAGTTTAGACGGGGGGATCTACGATGAGCAGTTCTTC.

This clonotype was counted only a few times. This chain links TRBV2 with TRBJ1-1; D is undetermined. Germline loops: CDR1 SNHLY, CDR2 FYNNEI. V shed 3 bases and J shed 4 bases, with 15 bases lying between them. This CDR3 is built from 15 residues. This CDR3 is CASSELGASITEAFF. CDR3 nucleotides: TGTGCCAGCAGTGAGCTAGGTGCCTCGATCACTGAAGCTTTCTTT.

With regard to this clonotype: At one of its ends the junction is not consistent with the germline gene, which may arise from a read error. The chain employs TRBV11-3 and TRBJ2-1; 8 positions agree with TRBD2. The CDR3 length is 15 residues. Germline lookup yields CDR1 SGHNT and CDR2 YENEEA. CDR3 bases: TGTGCCAGCAGCCTAGCGGGCCCGGTTGTCAATGATCAGTTCTTC. Protein: CASSLAGPVVNDQFF. Full variable domain (outside the CDR3, taken from reference TRBV11-3 and TRBJ2-1): EAGVVQSPRYKIIEKKQPVAFWCNPISGHNTLYWYLQNLGQGPELLIRYENEEAVDDSQLPKDRFSAERLKGVDSTLKIQPAELGDSAVYLCASSLAGPVVNDQFFGPGTRLTVL.

This clonotype has a count of ten or more. This chain links TRBV10-3 with TRBJ2-3; D gene uncertain. This CDR3 spans 14 amino acids. Germline V gives CDR1 ENHRY, CDR2 SYGVKD. Trimming pared 4 bases from V and 4 bases from J, leaving 12 bases between. CDR3 sequence: CAISASLVADTQYF. Here the CDR3 DNA reads TGTGCCATCAGTGCAAGCTTAGTGGCAGATACGCAGTATTTT.

To note about this clonotype: Possible read error: a much larger clone is one base away. The chain combines TRBV29-1 with TRBJ1-2; 11 bases are shared with TRBD1. This CDR3 region has 12 residues. Unmatched junction bases numbered 5, after V lost 8 bases and J lost 6 bases. Germline V gives CDR1 SQVTM, CDR2 ANQGSEA. The CDR3 nucleotides are TGCAGCATTAGGACAGGGGGCAATGGCTACACCTTC. It encodes CSIRTGGNGYTF.

On this clonotype: A much larger clone sits a single nucleotide away, making a read error possible. The V call is TRBV20-1, the J call TRBJ2-7; 8 bases line up with TRBD1. The CDR3 runs to 12 residues. Germline V gene data show CDR1 as DFQATT and CDR2 as SNEGSKA (reference sequence). The CDR3 DNA follows: TGCAATGCCGTGGACAGGGCCTACGAGCAGTACTTC. Residues: CNAVDRAYEQYF.

This chain links TRBV29-1 with TRBJ2-1; 9 nucleotides line up with TRBD2. The CDR3 runs 15 residues. Germline V gene sequence: CDR1 SQVTM, CDR2 ANQGSEA. V gave up 2 bases and J gave up 5 bases; unmatched junction bases: 7. This CDR3 is CSVELLAGRHNEQFF. In nucleotides, the CDR3 is TGCAGCGTTGAACTTCTAGCGGGAAGGCACAATGAGCAGTTCTTC.

This clonotype was counted at least ten times. This rearrangement joins TRBV28 to TRBJ2-1, with a possible D match to TRBD2 (5 bases). This CDR3 has 14 amino acids. Germline-derived CDR1 and CDR2 are MDHEN and SYDVKM. Trimming pared 9 bases from V and 6 bases from J, leaving 18 bases between. The CDR3 protein is CASDLGSFGNEQFF. The CDR3 nucleotides are TGTGCCAGTGATCTTGGGAGTTTCGGCAATGAGCAGTTCTTC.

As regards this clonotype: At one end the junction does not follow the germline gene, possibly because of a read error. V usage is TRBV6-4 and J usage is TRBJ2-7; perhaps D is TRBD1 or TRBD2 (5 bases each). Germline-derived CDR1 and CDR2 are MRHNA and SNTAGT. The CDR3 contains 13 residues. The chain's CDR3 is CARWEVRGNDQYF. The CDR3 DNA follows: TGTGCCCGCTGGGAAGTCCGGGGCAACGATCAGTACTTC.